Sequencing of this TCR beta chain was carried out in a study of radiotherapy plus CTLA-4 blockade in lung cancer. Overall study: Disease control was achieved by approximately 30% of patients, and objective responses by about 19%.

This CDR3 comprises 15 residues. CDR1 and CDR2 from the germline V gene are SGHVS and FQNEAQ. V lost 2 bases to trimming and J lost 4 bases; unmatched junction nucleotides: 6. In the case of this clone: Antigen: not known.

Findings and limits, study-wide: Blood TCR clones of tumor origin expanded after radiotherapy plus ipilimumab.

Generated by immunoSEQ multiplex PCR, the TCRdb table keeps only in-frame clones and is missing some. The data contain about 50,000 clones, roughly 86% of them seen just once; the ten biggest clones take up around 4.9%. The clonotype originates from a human donor with non-small cell lung cancer whose response to radiotherapy plus ipilimumab could not be evaluated. The J gene is TRBJ2-5, the V gene TRBV7-8; the match to TRBD2 covers 8 bases. The sample consisted of peripheral blood, taken from a patient treated with radiotherapy plus ipilimumab. The CDR3 nucleotides read TGTGCCAGCAGCTTATACACGCTAGCGGGAGAGACCCAGTACTTC. Its translation is CASSLYTLAGETQYF.